What follows is one T cell receptor beta chain and its context. Germline V gives CDR1 LNHDA, CDR2 SQIVND (reference sequence). The CDR3 contains 15 residues. After removal of 1 base from V and 5 bases from J, the junction contained 5 bases not matched to a gene. Sequenced by immunoSEQ multiplex PCR; TCRdb stores in-frame clones only, minus some. The sample has about 46,000 clones; approximately 85% are singletons. These data come from a study of blood T cell repertoires in COVID-19. Across the study: There were acute and convalescent COVID-19 samples, and they came from the United States, Italy and Spain.

V and J are TRBV19 and TRBJ2-5, with 9 nucleotides matching TRBD2. This TCR was recovered from a human donor in a cohort sampled during active COVID-19. The donor label of this sample is uncertain. The sequenced sample consisted of peripheral blood. Here the CDR3 reads CASSIGGTSRETQYF. CDR3 coding DNA: TGTGCCAGTAGTATAGGGGGGACTAGCCGGGAGACCCAGTACTTC.